These 28 T cell receptor beta chains were all obtained from the same sample, sequenced in a study of immune heterogeneity within non-small cell lung tumors. The TCR beta CDR3 region underwent multiplex PCR amplification with 32 V and 13 J primers. TCRdb independently ran MiXCR on the multiplex PCR reads; one entry per CDR3 protein. The sample holds approximately 31,000 distinct CDR3 sequences; under 35% are singletons and the top ten take roughly 4.3%. Each sample used 550 to 650 ng of genomic DNA from bulk tumor tissue. The authors collected several far-apart biopsies from each primary tumor during surgery. The patients were newly diagnosed with non-small cell lung cancer, had not been treated, and had curative surgery. Sequencing input: lung tumor tissue. The source of these receptors is a man aged 40-55 years with non-small cell lung cancer.

Details on this clonotype: This may arise from a read error, as a much more abundant clone is one base away. V usage is TRBV3-1 and J usage is TRBJ1-5, with D possibly matching TRBD1 (6 bases). Trimming left V 7 bases short and J 7 bases short, with 17 bases between. CDR3 length equals 14 residues. Germline V gives CDR1 LGHDT, CDR2 YNNKEL (reference sequence). CDR3 sequence: CASNPQGSGQPQHF. Written as DNA, the CDR3 is TGTGCCAGCAACCCTCAGGGGTCAGGACAGCCCCAGCATTTT.

Notes on this clonotype: This may be a read error, as it is one base from a much larger clone. J is TRBJ2-7 and V is TRBV10-3, with D possibly being TRBD2 (5 bases). In germline, CDR1 is ENHRY, CDR2 SYGVKD. This CDR3 comprises 14 residues. This chain's CDR3 is CAIRDLLVSYEQYF. For the CDR3, the DNA is TGTGCCATCCGTGATCTACTAGTGTCCTACGAGCAGTACTTC.

The chain is built from TRBV9 and TRBJ2-1; 7 bases are shared with TRBD1. CDR1 is SGDLS and CDR2 is YYNGEE in the germline V gene. CDR3 length equals 16 residues. Germline trimming cut 4 bases from V and 3 bases from J; bases unmatched to any gene: 10. CDR3 protein: CASSPPGSGGYNEQFF. For the CDR3, the DNA is TGTGCCAGCAGCCCACCGGGGTCAGGGGGCTACAATGAGCAGTTCTTC.

This clonotype is medium-sized in the sample. V usage is TRBV7-9 and J usage is TRBJ2-7; D is perhaps TRBD1 (7 bases). The CDR3 totals 14 residues. Germline V CDR1 and CDR2: SEHNR, FQNEAQ (reference sequence). The V and J ends lost 5 bases and 4 bases respectively, with 15 bases between them. CDR3 sequence: CASSLAGGQYEQYF. CDR3 DNA sequence: TGTGCCAGCAGCCTCGCCGGGGGACAGTACGAGCAGTACTTC.

This clonotype showed up just a few times. J is TRBJ2-5 and V is TRBV3-1; the D is unclear. Trimming cost V 0 bases and J 7 bases, with 6 bases left between them. Germline CDR1 is LGHDT and CDR2 is YNNKEL (reference sequence). The CDR3 runs to 12 residues. DNA of the CDR3: TGTGCCAGCAGCCAAGATTTTGGGACCCAGTACTTC. Amino acid sequence: CASSQDFGTQYF.

This clonotype was counted only a few times. This chain joins TRBV29-1 and TRBJ2-2; D call uncertain. This CDR3 region has 12 residues. V was clipped by 4 bases and J by 6 bases, with 9 bases between them. From germline, CDR1 is SQVTM and CDR2 ANQGSEA. The CDR3 DNA reads TGCAGCGTTGGACGTACCCCCGGGGAGCTGTTTTTT. The encoded protein is CSVGRTPGELFF.

Many counts were recorded for this clonotype. The chain uses TRBV7-8 and TRBJ1-1, with a weak D call TRBD1 (6 bases). CDR1 SGHVS and CDR2 FQNEAQ come from the germline V gene. Trimming removed 1 base from V and 7 bases from J, with 19 bases in between. CDR3 size: 16 residues. CDR3 amino acids: CASSLGEGGTLIEAFF. The CDR3 region has the DNA TGTGCCAGCAGCTTAGGAGAGGGGGGAACACTGATTGAAGCTTTCTTT.

Ten or more counts support this clonotype. The rearrangement joins TRBV30 to TRBJ2-2; D not resolved. Germline-derived CDR1 and CDR2 are GTSNPN and SVGIG (reference sequence). The CDR3 consists of 13 residues. V was cut by 2 bases and J by 4 bases, with 8 bases left in between. Here the CDR3 reads CAWSNLGTGELFF. The CDR3 DNA reads as TGTGCCTGGAGTAATTTGGGCACCGGGGAGCTGTTTTTT. Looking up the rest from reference TRBV30 and TRBJ2-2 gives the full variable domain: SQTIHQWPATLVQPVGSPLSLECTVEGTSNPNLYWYRQAAGRGLQLLFYSVGIGQISSEVPQNLSASRPQDRQFILSSKKLLLSDSGFYLCAWSNLGTGELFFGEGSRLTVL.

This clonotype was counted only a few times. This sequence joins TRBV7-9 and TRBJ2-7, with D unclear. The germline CDR1 and CDR2 sequences are SEHNR and FQNEAQ (reference sequence). The CDR3 spans 10 residues. V gave up 3 bases and J gave up 5 bases, with 2 bases separating them. CDR3: CASSFHEQYF. Here the CDR3 DNA reads TGTGCCAGCAGCTTCCACGAGCAGTACTTC.

This clonotype has at least ten counts. The rearrangement joins TRBV12-3 or TRBV12-4 to TRBJ1-2, with 8 bases aligning to TRBD1. This CDR3 region has 15 residues. V was pared by 6 bases and J by 4 bases, with 10 bases of the junction left unmatched. For the CDR3, the DNA is TGTGCCAGCAGCCTCGCCTCAGGGGGCAGCTATGGCTACACCTTC. Translation gives CASSLASGGSYGYTF.

This clonotype appeared a single time. One end of the junction is discordant with germline, which a read error may explain. This chain joins TRBV29-1 and TRBJ2-1, with 7 bases lining up with TRBD2. CDR1 and CDR2 from the germline V gene are SQVTM and ANQGSEA. The CDR3 length is 13 residues. The CDR3 here is CSGEVVGGNEQFF. The CDR3, as DNA: TGCAGCGGTGAAGTGGTGGGGGGGAATGAGCAGTTCTTC.

This clonotype came up a few times. This chain connects TRBV7-9 to TRBJ1-1, with D uncertain. Germline CDR1 SEHNR, CDR2 FQNEAQ (reference sequence). The CDR3 is 14 amino acids. Trimming took 6 bases from V and 1 from J, leaving 12 bases between them. CDR3 DNA sequence: TGTGCCAGCAGAGTTGACGGAAAGAACACTGAAGCTTTCTTT. It translates to CASRVDGKNTEAFF.

The table lists this clonotype with a few counts. The chain joins TRBV4-2 to TRBJ2-1, with 7 positions matching TRBD2. The CDR3 runs 18 residues. Germline assignment: CDR1 LGHNA and CDR2 YNFKEQ. V was pared by 0 bases and J by 4 bases, with 12 bases of the junction left unmatched. The CDR3 loop is CASSQDYMGGGPYNEQFF. CDR3 coding DNA: TGTGCCAGCAGCCAAGACTACATGGGGGGAGGGCCATACAATGAGCAGTTCTTC.

The chain joins TRBV6-2 or TRBV6-3 to TRBJ2-5, with a weak D call TRBD2 (6 bases). CDR1 and CDR2 from the germline V gene are MNHEY and SVGEGT. V was trimmed by 5 bases and J by 4 bases, leaving 20 bases between them. CDR3 length: 16 residues. CDR3 loop: CASSRLAGTQGETQYF. The CDR3 nucleotides are TGTGCCAGCAGTAGACTCGCGGGAACTCAAGGAGAGACCCAGTACTTC.

This clonotype was detected ten times or more. DNA of the CDR3: TGTGCCAGCAGCTTAACAAGGTTGGACGAGCAGTACTTC. Protein sequence: CASSLTRLDEQYF. The chain has TRBV7-3 and TRBJ2-7; no clear D. Germline V gene lookup returns CDR1 SGHTA and CDR2 FQGTGA. Trimming removed 0 bases from V and 5 bases from J, with 8 bases in between. This CDR3 spans 13 amino acids.

A few counts support this clonotype. This chain connects TRBV9 to TRBJ1-2; tentatively, D is TRBD1 (5 bases). The CDR3 loop spans 13 amino acids. V was shortened by 0 bases and J by 4 bases, with 7 bases between the two germline ends. The germline V gene has CDR1 SGDLS and CDR2 YYNGEE. The CDR3, as DNA: TGTGCCAGCAGCGTAGGAGGGGCCTATGGCTACACCTTC. Amino acid sequence: CASSVGGAYGYTF.

This clonotype occurred once. No conserved phenylalanine or tryptophan ends this CDR3, so it is likely a read error. This chain joins TRBV13 and TRBJ2-5; TRBD2 aligns across 11 bases. The germline V gene has CDR1 PRHDT and CDR2 FYEKMQ (reference sequence). V shed 5 bases and J 0 bases; nucleotides not matched to a gene: 8. The CDR3 runs to 17 residues. Here the CDR3 DNA reads TGTGCCAGCAGCCCGGGGCCGGGACTAGCGGACCAAGAGACCCAGTACCTC. Encoded protein: CASSPGPGLADQETQYL.

This clonotype was counted only a few times. This sequence may be a read error, since a much larger clone differs from it by one base. J is TRBJ1-2 and V is TRBV3-1; TRBD1 is a possible D gene (5 bases). Trimming shortened V by 7 bases and J by 7 bases, and 13 bases separated the two germline ends. Germline CDR1 reads LGHDT; CDR2 reads YNNKEL (reference sequence). The CDR3 runs 12 residues. The CDR3 here is CASMGLDRGYTF. The CDR3 bases are TGTGCCAGCATGGGGCTTGATCGTGGCTACACCTTC.

To note about this clonotype: Being one base from a much bigger clone, this may be a read error. V gene TRBV12-3 or TRBV12-4 combines with J gene TRBJ2-7, with 8 bases identical to TRBD1. This CDR3 has 15 amino acids. CDR3 DNA: TGTGCCACCAGTGCCCGGACAGGGAGCATTGACGAGCAGTACTTC. This translates into CATSARTGSIDEQYF.

The chain combines TRBV14 with TRBJ2-7; D unresolved. The germline V and J ends were trimmed by 3 bases and 1 base, with 13 bases remaining between them. The CDR3 is 15 amino acids. Germline V lookup: CDR1 SGHDN, CDR2 FVKESK. The CDR3 sequence is CASSHPNRRSYEQYF. DNA for the CDR3: TGTGCCAGCAGCCACCCTAATCGGAGATCCTACGAGCAGTACTTC. Drawing the rest from reference TRBV14 and TRBJ2-7, the complete variable domain is EAGVTQFPSHSVIEKGQTVTLRCDPISGHDNLYWYRRVMGKEIKFLLHFVKESKQDESGMPNNRFLAERTGGTYSTLKVQPAELEDSGVYFCASSHPNRRSYEQYFGPGTRLTVT.

Comment on this clonotype: One base away lies a much larger clone, so this may be a sequencing read error. The rearrangement links TRBV7-2 to TRBJ1-5; D is ambiguous. The CDR3 extends over 15 amino acids. Per germline, CDR1 SGHTA and CDR2 FQGNSA. The germline V and J ends were trimmed by 5 bases and 6 bases, with 17 bases remaining between them. In nucleotides, the CDR3 is TGTGCCAGCAGCCTCGGTAAGGTGGCGAGTCAGCCCCAGCATTTT. This codes for CASSLGKVASQPQHF.

Of note for this clonotype: A read error may be the cause here, since a much bigger clone is one base away. V and J are TRBV6-1 and TRBJ2-1; 8 bases fit TRBD1. Germline V gives CDR1 MNHNS, CDR2 SASEGT. J lost 9 bases, V lost 10 bases, and 8 bases had no gene match. The CDR3 is made up of 12 amino acids. The chain's CDR3 is CAILDRVSEQFF. In DNA, the CDR3 is TGTGCCATCCTGGACAGGGTGAGTGAGCAGTTCTTC.

This clonotype was detected ten times or more. The V gene is TRBV20-1, the J gene TRBJ2-1; D is possibly TRBD2 (5 bases). The ends were cut back, 1 base at V and 6 bases at J, with 10 bases in the middle. Germline CDR1 DFQATT, CDR2 SNEGSKA (reference sequence). There are 13 residues in the CDR3. The CDR3 protein is CSARGGGVNEQFF. For the CDR3, the DNA is TGCAGTGCTAGAGGAGGAGGCGTCAATGAGCAGTTCTTC.

The chain couples TRBV9 to TRBJ2-1, with 7 nucleotides matching TRBD2. This CDR3 contains 16 residues. V gave up 4 bases and J gave up 4 bases; unmatched junction bases: 11. CDR1 is SGDLS and CDR2 is YYNGEE in the germline V gene. The CDR3 DNA reads TGTGCCAGCAGCCCTGGTGGGGGGGGGGGTTACAATGAGCAGTTCTTC. Translation gives CASSPGGGGGYNEQFF.

As regards this clonotype: One junction end does not reproduce the germline sequence, and a read error may be involved. The rearrangement uses TRBV19 and TRBJ1-1, with D possibly TRBD1 on 5 matching bases. The CDR3 consists of 16 residues. Germline CDR1 LNHDA, CDR2 SQIVND (reference sequence). The CDR3 DNA is TGTGCCAGTAGATATCCTGGGGGGACCCAGAACACTGAAGATTTCTTT. It yields the protein CASRYPGGTQNTEDFF.

The chain is built from TRBV5-4 and TRBJ2-3; D gene ambiguous. V was trimmed by 7 bases and J by 2 bases, leaving 5 bases between them. This CDR3 has 11 amino acids. The germline CDR1 and CDR2 sequences are SGHNT and YYREEE (reference sequence). As DNA, the CDR3 is TGTGCCAGCTCACTCACAGATACGCAGTATTTT. It yields the protein CASSLTDTQYF. The full variable domain, with the rest looked up from reference TRBV5-4 and TRBJ2-3, is ETGVTQSPTHLIKTRGQQVTLRCSSQSGHNTVSWYQQALGQGPQFIFQYYREEENGRGNFPPRFSGLQFPNYSSELNVNALELDDSALYLCASSLTDTQYFGPGTRLTVL.

This clonotype was recorded many times. The CDR3 coding sequence is TGTGCCACCAGCAGAAAATTAGCGGAGAACACCGGGGAGCTGTTTTTT. Amino acid sequence: CATSRKLAENTGELFF. The chain combines TRBV15 with TRBJ2-2, with D possibly TRBD2 on 6 matching bases. The germline V gene has CDR1 LNHNV and CDR2 YYDKDF (reference sequence). There are 16 residues in the CDR3. The V end lost 2 bases, the J end lost 1 base, and 11 bases lay between the germline ends.

This clonotype was recorded at least ten times. For the CDR3, the DNA is TGTGCCAGCTTAGGGGCCTATGGCTACACCTTC. Translated, it gives CASLGAYGYTF. The chain has TRBV9 and TRBJ1-2; D perhaps matches TRBD1 (5 bases). Per the germline V gene, CDR1 is SGDLS and CDR2 is YYNGEE. V lost 7 bases and J 4 bases, leaving 8 bases between the germline ends. This CDR3 is built from 11 residues.